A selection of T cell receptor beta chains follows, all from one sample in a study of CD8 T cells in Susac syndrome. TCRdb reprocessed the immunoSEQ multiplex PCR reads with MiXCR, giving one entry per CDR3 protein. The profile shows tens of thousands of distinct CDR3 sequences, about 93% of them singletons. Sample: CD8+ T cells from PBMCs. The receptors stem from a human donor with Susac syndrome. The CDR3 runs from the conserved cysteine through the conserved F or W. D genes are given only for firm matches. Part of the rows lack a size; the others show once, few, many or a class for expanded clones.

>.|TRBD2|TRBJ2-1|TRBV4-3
CASRSSSGSYNEQFF
TGCGCCAGCAGAAGTTCTAGCGGCTCCTACAATGAGCAGTTCTTC
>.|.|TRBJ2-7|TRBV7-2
CASSSNLEQYF
TGTGCCAGCAGCTCCAACCTCGAGCAGTACTTC
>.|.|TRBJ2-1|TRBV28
CASSTEMGWDWPYNEQFF
TGTGCCAGCAGTACCGAAATGGGATGGGACTGGCCCTACAATGAGCAGTTCTTC
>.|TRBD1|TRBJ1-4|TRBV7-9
CASSNPQGAGEKLFF
TGTGCCAGCAGCAATCCACAGGGGGCGGGTGAAAAACTGTTTTTT
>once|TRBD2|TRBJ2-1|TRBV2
CASRGREGRNEQFF
TGTGCCAGCCGAGGGAGGGAGGGCCGGAATGAGCAGTTCTTC
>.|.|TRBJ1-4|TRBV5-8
CASSPRQATNEKLFF
TGTGCCAGCAGCCCAAGACAGGCAACTAATGAAAAACTGTTTTTT
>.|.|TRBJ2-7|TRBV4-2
CASSQAINEQYF
TGTGCCAGCAGCCAAGCCATCAACGAGCAGTACTTC
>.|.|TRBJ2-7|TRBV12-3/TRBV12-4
CASSFMGQVYEQYF
TGTGCCAGCAGTTTCATGGGCCAGGTCTACGAGCAGTACTTC
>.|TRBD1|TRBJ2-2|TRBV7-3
CASSTGQATGELFF
TGTGCCAGCAGCACGGGACAGGCCACCGGGGAGCTGTTTTTT
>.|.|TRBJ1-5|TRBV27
CASSLSAWQPQHF
TGTGCCAGCAGTTTATCTGCTTGGCAGCCCCAGCATTTT
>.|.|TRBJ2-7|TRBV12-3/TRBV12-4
CASSSPSGAYEQYF
TGTGCCAGCAGTTCCCCAAGCGGAGCCTACGAGCAGTACTTC
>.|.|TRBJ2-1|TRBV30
CAWSVFPNEQFF
TGTGCCTGGAGTGTATTTCCGAATGAGCAGTTCTTC
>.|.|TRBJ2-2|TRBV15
CATSSRDMNTGELFF
TGTGCCACCAGCAGCCGGGACATGAACACCGGGGAGCTGTTTTTT
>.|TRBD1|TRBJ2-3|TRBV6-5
CASSSNRQGDTDTQYF
TGTGCCAGCAGTTCCAACCGACAGGGTGACACAGATACGCAGTATTTT
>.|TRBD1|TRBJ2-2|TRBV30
CAWRSGQGHGELFF
TGTGCCTGGAGGTCGGGACAGGGTCACGGGGAGCTGTTTTTT
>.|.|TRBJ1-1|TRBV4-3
CASSQDRETNTEAFF
TGCGCCAGCAGCCAAGATAGGGAGACCAACACTGAAGCTTTCTTT
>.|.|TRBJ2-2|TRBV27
CASSLSGGNTGELFF
TGTGCCAGCAGTTTATCCGGGGGGAACACCGGGGAGCTGTTTTTT
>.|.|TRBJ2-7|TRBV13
CASSLRLEEPYEQYF
TGTGCCAGCAGCTTAAGACTGGAAGAGCCCTACGAGCAGTACTTC
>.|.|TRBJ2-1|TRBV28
CASSPMRGDNPGSEQFF
TGTGCCAGCAGCCCTATGCGAGGGGACAATCCGGGGAGTGAGCAGTTCTTC
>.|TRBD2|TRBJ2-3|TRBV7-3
CASSLLAGVRDTQYF
TGTGCCAGCAGCTTGTTAGCGGGAGTGAGAGATACGCAGTATTTT
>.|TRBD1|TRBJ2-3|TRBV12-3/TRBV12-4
CASSATGGTDTQYF
TGTGCCAGCAGTGCGACAGGGGGCACAGATACGCAGTATTTT
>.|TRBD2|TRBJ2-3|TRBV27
CASSSRTLAGADTQYF
TGTGCCAGCAGTTCCCGCACCTTAGCGGGTGCAGATACGCAGTATTTT
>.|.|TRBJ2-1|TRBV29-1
CSVITRTESSYNEQFF
TGCAGCGTTATAACTAGGACCGAGAGCTCCTACAATGAGCAGTTCTTC
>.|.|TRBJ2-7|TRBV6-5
CASSSDVGSNEQYF
TGTGCCAGCAGCTCCGACGTAGGGAGTAACGAGCAGTACTTC
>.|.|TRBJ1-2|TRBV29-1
CSVVGANYGYTF
TGCAGCGTTGTTGGGGCTAACTATGGCTACACCTTC
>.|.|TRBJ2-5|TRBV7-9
CASSHREGQETQYF
TGTGCCAGCAGTCACAGGGAGGGTCAAGAGACCCAGTACTTC
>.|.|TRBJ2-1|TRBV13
CASSLLLSRGEYNEQFF
TGTGCCAGCAGTCTTCTTCTTTCGAGGGGCGAATACAATGAGCAGTTCTTC
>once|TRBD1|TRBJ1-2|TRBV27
CASSPTGEGNYGYTF
TGTGCCAGCAGCCCGACAGGGGAGGGGAACTATGGCTACACCTTC
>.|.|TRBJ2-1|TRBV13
CASSLDGGISYNEQFF
TGTGCCAGCAGCCTGGACGGCGGGATCTCCTACAATGAGCAGTTCTTC
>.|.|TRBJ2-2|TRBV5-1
CASSSDYTGELFF
TGCGCCAGCAGCTCGGACTACACCGGGGAGCTGTTTTTT
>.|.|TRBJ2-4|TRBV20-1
CSAAGTLAKNIQYF
TGCTCAGCGGCAGGTACTCTAGCCAAAAACATTCAGTACTTC
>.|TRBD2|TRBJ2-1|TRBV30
CAWTRLADEQFF
TGTGCCTGGACTCGTCTAGCGGATGAGCAGTTCTTC
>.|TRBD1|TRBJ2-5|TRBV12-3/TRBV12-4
CASSLNWDRADEETQYF
TGTGCCAGCAGTCTGAACTGGGACAGGGCCGACGAAGAGACCCAGTACTTC
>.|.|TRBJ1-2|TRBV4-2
CASSLRQEANYGYTF
TGTGCCAGCAGCCTAAGACAGGAAGCTAACTATGGCTACACCTTC
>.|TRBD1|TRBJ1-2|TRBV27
CASSPTGAGYTF
TGTGCCAGCAGTCCGACAGGGGCCGGCTACACCTTC
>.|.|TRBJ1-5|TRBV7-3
CASGYETGGYQPQHF
TGTGCCAGCGGATACGAGACAGGAGGTTATCAGCCCCAGCATTTT
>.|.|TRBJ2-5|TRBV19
CASSQTHGAGSQETQYF
TGTGCCAGTAGTCAAACCCACGGTGCCGGGAGTCAAGAGACCCAGTACTTC
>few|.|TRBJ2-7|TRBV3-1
CASSQDNTYEQYF
TGTGCCAGCAGCCAAGATAACACCTACGAGCAGTACTTC
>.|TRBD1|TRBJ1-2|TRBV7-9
CASSLVPGQGAPDNYGYTF
TGTGCCAGCAGCTTAGTCCCGGGGCAGGGGGCACCGGATAACTATGGCTACACCTTC
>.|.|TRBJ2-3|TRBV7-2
CASSSRVSSTDTQYF
TGTGCCAGCAGCTCGAGGGTTTCTAGCACAGATACGCAGTATTTT
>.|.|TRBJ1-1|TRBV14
CASSQDWNTEAFF
TGTGCCAGCAGCCAAGATTGGAACACTGAAGCTTTCTTT